This passage covers 2 T cell receptor beta chains from one sample sequenced in a study of Tregs in tolerant kidney transplant recipients. This table comes from immunoSEQ multiplex PCR, and its TCRdb copy is limited to in-frame clones, with some not included. The sample holds 50,000 to 80,000 clones, roughly 98% seen once. The source material was Tregs from blood, sampled before the transplant. The receptors stem from a human donor who received a combined kidney and bone marrow transplant.

J is TRBJ2-5 and V is TRBV18; D is unresolved. This CDR3 has 13 residues. CDR1 and CDR2 from the germline V gene are KGHSH and LQKENI. Trimming left V 2 bases short and J 2 bases short, with 6 bases between. The CDR3 region has the DNA TGTGCCAGCTCACCAGCAGGTCAAGAGACCCAGTACTTC. It yields the protein CASSPAGQETQYF.

This chain uses TRBV29-1 with TRBJ1-1, with 9 bases lining up with TRBD1. Germline V gives CDR1 SQVTM, CDR2 ANQGSEA. Losses at the gene ends were 5 bases for V and 8 bases for J; bases not matched to a gene: 12. The CDR3 spans 14 residues. CDR3 sequence reads: CSVPTDRGIREAFF. The CDR3 DNA follows: TGCAGCGTTCCCACCGACAGGGGGATTCGGGAAGCTTTCTTT. Full variable domain (remainder filled in from reference TRBV29-1 and TRBJ1-1): SAVISQKPSRDICQRGTSLTIQCQVDSQVTMMFWYRQQPGQSLTLIATANQGSEATYESGFVIDKFPISRPNLTFSTLTVSNMSPEDSSIYLCSVPTDRGIREAFFGQGTRLTVV.